What follows is one TCR beta chain and its context. Its specific antigen is unknown. No clone much larger than this one lies a single base away; base qualities are absent. To prepare the library, the immunoSEQ multiplex PCR assay was applied. The multiplex PCR relied on a mix of 60 forward primers for TCR Vbeta segments and 13 reverse primers for TCR Jbeta segments. Amplification of the CDR3 region of rearranged TCR beta genes was performed with a multiplex PCR assay on genomic DNA. On the Illumina HiSeq System, the amplified TCR beta libraries were sequenced as 87-base-pair reads. Turning to the authors' computational methods: A later analysis counted about 82 million unique TCR beta chains across the roughly 700 repertoires, and some 11 million of these chains were shared by at least two donors. Raw reads were error-corrected and collapsed into unique sequences by a nearest-neighbor algorithm in which closely related sequences were merged to remove PCR and sequencing errors. V, D and J gene segments were assigned by aligning CDR3 sequences to IMGT reference sequences. For a sequence to be retained, a match of at least six nucleotides to both a V gene segment and a J gene segment was required. A rearrangement counted as productive if the CDR3 had no stop codons and remained in frame with V and J, and every other rearrangement counted as non-productive. CDR3 was defined according to IMGT convention as the region running from the second conserved V-encoded cysteine to the conserved J-encoded phenylalanine. In an earlier analysis of 500 to 650 of the donors, sequences lacking an unambiguous match to a single V gene segment were excluded. In an earlier analysis of approximately 560 of the donors, a V segment was called functional when productive rearrangements were above 56.7%, and segregating when the standard deviation between donors exceeded 5%. To diagnose cytomegalovirus status from the catalog of TCR beta chain sequences, a statistical classification framework was built. In a later analysis, V and J genes were assigned by comparing TCR nucleotide sequences against IMGT/GENE-DB human TR gene sequences. The TCRdist pipeline was used in a later analysis to assign CDR3 sequences and most-parsimonious VDJ recombination scenarios. In a later analysis, each TCR beta chain was defined by its CDR3 amino acid sequence together with its V-gene family, and reads lacking a unique V-gene family were excluded. As a way to deal with suspected cross-contamination and a sequencing artifact, a later analysis dropped 450 to 600 nucleotide sequences that were highly shared and had low generation probability. In a later analysis, a clonal expansion index for each public chain was calculated from normalized within-repertoire ranks of inferred template counts. In a later analysis, generation probabilities were computed with a VDJ recombination model fitted to out-of-frame rearrangements, and the resulting probabilities were checked against IGoR. In a later analysis, TCR-TCR, TCR-HLA and TCR-CMV co-occurrence was scored with hypergeometric tests, and a repertoire-size bias correction was applied to TCR pairs. False discovery rates were estimated in a later analysis by permuting HLA or CMV assignments 20 times. In a later analysis, co-occurring TCRs were grouped with DBSCAN, and TCRdist sequence similarity was added when clustering was performed within HLA-allele-positive subsets. Co-occurrence clustering excluded repertoires with fewer than 30,000 or more than 120,000 public chains, plus five with anomalous nucleotide sharing. Held by TCRdb, this immuneACCESS table contains in-frame sequences only and omits some clones. Under half of the omission traces to an unresolved V gene where checked; the cause of the rest is unknown. That table supplies the V and J calls and clone size; D and trimming were determined from the DNA. This sample lists roughly 180,000 clones; 70% to 85% were detected once. The ten largest clones capture over 1.1% of the sample.

The cohort consisted of fewer than 700 healthy bone marrow donors. Cohort members were all nominally healthy when sampled, although unrecorded immune exposures were likely present. The donor was CMV seronegative and belonged to the group of over 350 seronegative cohort members. Every donor gave a peripheral blood sample, and the peripheral blood mononuclear cells from that sample were used for TCR beta sequencing. Genomic DNA was extracted from the blood cell samples with the Qiagen DNeasy Blood Extraction Kit. Relative to germline, V is missing 0 bases and J is missing 6 bases, with 13 bases of the junction outside any gene match. The germline V gene gives CDR1 as SGHRS and CDR2 as YFSETQ. Including cysteine and phenylalanine, the CDR3 has 19 amino acids. Of the read, only the CDR3 DNA is kept; its 57 bases are in frame from base 1. This entry comes from a study of cytomegalovirus exposure and HLA in healthy donors (dated by TCRdb to between 2016 and 2019). Notes on the research overall: According to an earlier analysis of around 600 of the donors, 150 million to 200 million T cells yielded roughly 110 million unique TCR beta sequences and approximately 300 Gb of sequence data. Approximately 310 gigabases of sequencing data and tens of millions of unique TCR sequences were included in an early release covering about 600 HLA-typed donors. Of the approximately 400 genotyped donors, approximately 83% fell in the genetic ancestry cluster associated with self-reported Caucasian donors. The study aimed to test whether cataloging public T cell receptors could reveal signatures of past pathogen exposure. The study profiled the T cell repertoires of fewer than 850 subjects by immunosequencing and related them to cytomegalovirus serostatus. Along with the roughly 710-subject first cohort, a separate validation cohort of 120 different subjects was used. To predict cytomegalovirus infection status, the study brought together high-throughput TCR immunosequencing, statistical association of individual TCRs with disease status, and machine learning. A later analysis re-analyzed previously published TCR beta repertoires from 550 to 700 donors and added high-resolution HLA genotyping to study TCR occurrence patterns. In the later analysis, no new phenotypic data were used to find candidate immune exposures; instead, reliance was placed on TCR beta sequences and their occurrence across donors. To decide whether each TCR beta V gene segment behaved as functional or pseudogenic, an earlier analysis of some 540 of the donors relied on high-throughput TCR beta sequencing. Donor age, sex, ethnicity and CMV serostatus were collected together with the repertoire data. Genome-wide SNP genotypes for about 65% of the roughly 700 donors were used in a later genetic analysis, which treated that subset as a discovery cohort. Every discovery cohort repertoire had been produced on one sequencing platform. Both class I and class II loci were covered by HLA typing, at four-digit resolution. Typing coverage differed by locus: A, B, C, DRB1 and DQB1 were typed in about 620-630 donors, DQA1 in 500 to 550, DPA1 in 600 to 610, and DPB1 in 450 to 490. Because of strong linkage in the cohort, roughly five DR-DQ haplotypes were treated as single units for association and clustering. On average, about 240,000 unique TCR beta nucleotide sequences were sequenced per donor among several hundred genotyped donors of the cohort, with 15% to 20% of those sequences being non-productive. General study outcomes and caveats: A further reported finding was that TCR beta sequences accurately predicted the HLA-A and HLA-B alleles for most subjects in the first cohort. In a later analysis, most CMV-associated TCR beta chains were found to appear HLA-restricted, with HLA associations seemingly driven largely by CMV exposure. An earlier analysis of around 540 of the donors showed that most TCR beta V segments appeared in productive rearrangements either about 90% or about 30% of the time, which broadly matched IMGT annotations. A group of highly shared sequence variants was considered likely to be a technical artifact of the sequencing pipeline. Because some donors lacked HLA typing at each locus, the association tests relied only on the typed subset. In vitro tests confirmed that three of the cytomegalovirus-associated TCR beta chains recognize cytomegalovirus antigens. The authors suggested that the approach could potentially be generalized to other disease states and immunological phenotypes. Most TCR sequences were observed very rarely across donors, whereas some public TCRs were present in many individuals. A later analysis found that HLA-associated TCR beta chains were more clonally expanded and had lower generation probabilities than equally common non-associated chains. Roughly uniform sequencing depth across donors was assumed in presence/absence analyses, although this assumption may not hold. In the study, 150 to 200 TCR beta chains were listed as associated with cytomegalovirus. Several of the top co-occurrence clusters appeared to be linked to parvovirus B19, influenza, CMV and Epstein-Barr virus, according to a later analysis. Some IMGT-functional V segments, including TRBV6-2 and TRBV6-3, could not be told apart with the 87-base-pair reads, so those segments were excluded. According to a later analysis, TCR association rates differed among HLA loci, with DRB1 alleles showing the most associated TCRs and HLA-C alleles showing the fewest. Linkage disequilibrium might explain the correlated functional status among segregating V segments, but an unknown experimental factor could not be ruled out. The cohort was sequenced for TCR beta chains only, and without alpha or paired-chain data the features that could be detected were limited. An association between a missense DCLRE1C variant and V-gene and J-gene trimming of TCR beta chains was found in a later genetic analysis and replicated in an independent cohort. When HLA alleles, especially DR and DQ, strongly co-occurred, attributing TCR associations to individual alleles was difficult. CMV serostatus was the only immune exposure information available for the cohort. A later genetic analysis reported fewer N-insertions in productive TCRs among donors in an Asian-associated ancestry cluster than the roughly 720-donor mean. Because counts were too low, about 18 rarely observed V segments, including chromosome 9 orphons, were left out of the earlier analysis of 500 to 650 of the donors. The classifier was reported to diagnose cytomegalovirus status with high specificity and sensitivity in both the original and validation cohorts. In a later analysis, over 15,000 TCR beta sequences were associated with specific HLA alleles at a false discovery rate of 0.05.

The chain is made from TRBV5-1 and TRBJ2-1; 12 central nucleotides agree with TRBD2. The sequence came from a young man in good health and CMV-seronegative. The sequenced sample was PBMCs. The CDR3 region: CASSLVPGLAGGFGNEQFF. The DNA sequence is given as TGCGCCAGCAGCTTGGTCCCGGGGCTAGCGGGAGGGTTTGGCAATGAGCAGTTCTTC.